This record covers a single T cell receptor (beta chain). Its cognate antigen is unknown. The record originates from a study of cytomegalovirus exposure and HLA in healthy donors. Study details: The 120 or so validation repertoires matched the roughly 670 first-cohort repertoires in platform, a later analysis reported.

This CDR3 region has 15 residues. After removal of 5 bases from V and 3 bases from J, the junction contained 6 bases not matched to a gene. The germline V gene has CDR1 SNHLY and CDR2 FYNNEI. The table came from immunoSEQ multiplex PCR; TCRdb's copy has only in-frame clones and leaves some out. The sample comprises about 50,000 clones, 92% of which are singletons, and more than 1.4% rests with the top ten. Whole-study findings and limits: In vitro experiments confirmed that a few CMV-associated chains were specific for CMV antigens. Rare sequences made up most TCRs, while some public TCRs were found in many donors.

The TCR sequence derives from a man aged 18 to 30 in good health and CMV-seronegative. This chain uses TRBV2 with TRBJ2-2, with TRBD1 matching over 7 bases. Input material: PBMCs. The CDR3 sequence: CASSYDREYTGELFF. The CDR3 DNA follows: TGTGCCAGCAGTTACGACAGGGAATACACCGGGGAGCTGTTTTTT.